A single sample gave rise to the 11 T cell receptor beta chains below, sequenced in a study of T cell clonotyping in hematopoietic cell transplantation. Noted time point: recipient sample about 28 days before transplant, after cytoreduction. Libraries were prepared by immunoSEQ multiplex PCR; TCRdb keeps only in-frame clonotypes and omits some of them. This sample has approximately 27,000 clones; 93% occur once, and the top ten carry 2% to 2.5%. The material sequenced was peripheral blood mononuclear cells, taken before stem cell transplant. These receptor sequences come from a middle-aged man with acute myeloid leukemia. Some clones in this sample may be carry-over from other donors' samples.

The gene calls are TRBV5-4 and TRBJ2-5; TRBD2 aligns across 8 bases. The CDR3 runs to 13 residues. CDR1 is SGHNT and CDR2 is YYREEE in the germline V gene (reference sequence). V shed 5 bases and J 5 bases; nucleotides not matched to a gene: 5. The CDR3 spells CASRLAGRETQYF. The DNA of the CDR3 is TGTGCCAGCAGGTTAGCGGGAAGGGAGACCCAGTACTTC. Looking up the rest from reference TRBV5-4 and TRBJ2-5 gives the full variable domain: ETGVTQSPTHLIKTRGQQVTLRCSSQSGHNTVSWYQQALGQGPQFIFQYYREEENGRGNFPPRFSGLQFPNYSSELNVNALELDDSALYLCASRLAGRETQYFGPGTRLLVL.

V and J are TRBV19 and TRBJ2-1; 11 bases are a match to TRBD2. Germline V lookup: CDR1 LNHDA, CDR2 SQIVND (reference sequence). The CDR3 extends over 16 amino acids. V trimming: 5 bases; J trimming: 5 bases; junction bases outside the gene matches: 8. This chain's CDR3 is CASSARSGGAHNEQFF. DNA for the CDR3: TGTGCCAGTAGTGCCCGTAGCGGGGGGGCACACAATGAGCAGTTCTTC.

The chain employs TRBV5-4 and TRBJ2-5, with 12 positions matching TRBD2. This CDR3 has 17 residues. V gave up 4 bases and J gave up 4 bases; unmatched junction bases: 11. Germline CDR1 and CDR2: SGHNT and YYREEE (reference sequence). The CDR3 sequence is CASSPGLAGRRGETQYF. CDR3 bases: TGTGCCAGCAGCCCGGGACTAGCGGGCCGTAGGGGAGAGACCCAGTACTTC.

The count of this clone is one. CDR3 in amino acids: CASSQRTGSSYNEQFF. The CDR3 DNA follows: TGTGCCAGCAGTCAGAGGACAGGGAGCTCCTACAATGAGCAGTTCTTC. The chain uses TRBV5-6 and TRBJ2-1, with 8 bases lining up with TRBD1. The CDR3 contains 16 residues. Looked up from germline, CDR1 is SGHDT and CDR2 is YYEEEE. J was trimmed by 0 bases and V by 5 bases; bases with no gene match: 7.

This clone occurred once. The chain is built from TRBV7-9 and TRBJ1-4; 8 nucleotides agree with TRBD1. The CDR3 totals 14 residues. V shed 5 bases, J shed 6 bases, and the junction held 5 bases outside the gene matches. Per the germline V gene, CDR1 is SEHNR and CDR2 is FQNEAQ (reference sequence). The chain's CDR3 is CASSPGQAYEKLFF. CDR3 coding DNA: TGTGCCAGCAGCCCGGGACAGGCTTATGAAAAACTGTTTTTT.

The V gene is TRBV27, the J gene TRBJ2-2, with a weak D call TRBD2 (6 bases). This CDR3 has 14 residues. The V end was cut by 3 bases, the J end by 6 bases, with 11 bases between. Per germline, CDR1 MNHEY and CDR2 SMNVEV (reference sequence). CDR3 in DNA: TGTGCCAGCAGTTTGACTAGTCCCCCCGGGGAGCTGTTTTTT. Residues: CASSLTSPPGELFF.

The chain couples TRBV11-2 to TRBJ2-5; D is ambiguous. V was cut by 1 base and J by 5 bases, with 11 bases left in between. Germline CDR1 reads SGHAT; CDR2 reads FQNNGV. This CDR3 contains 14 residues. The CDR3 region is CASSLGLVRETQYF. The CDR3 DNA follows: TGTGCCAGCAGCTTAGGCCTAGTTCGGGAGACCCAGTACTTC.

The rearrangement joins TRBV11-2 to TRBJ2-5; D is unclear. The CDR3 is made up of 16 amino acids. V was pared by 4 bases and J by 5 bases, with 20 bases between. CDR1 is SGHAT and CDR2 is FQNNGV in the germline V gene. CDR3 sequence reads: CASSSEPHHSGETQYF. The CDR3 DNA is TGTGCCAGCAGCTCTGAGCCACATCATTCCGGGGAGACCCAGTACTTC.

The gene calls are TRBV2 and TRBJ2-3, with D perhaps matching TRBD2 (6 bases). Germline CDR1 SNHLY, CDR2 FYNNEI. This CDR3 is 15 amino acids long. Between the trimmed V and J ends, which lost 6 bases and 0 bases, there was a span of 13 bases. In DNA form, the CDR3 reads TGTGCCAGCAGCTACATAGCGGAGAGCACAGATACGCAGTATTTT. This translates into CASSYIAESTDTQYF.

The rearrangement uses TRBV7-9 and TRBJ1-1; D gene unclear. V was shortened by 5 bases and J by 3 bases, with 16 bases between the two germline ends. The CDR3 length is 15 residues. Germline V gene sequence: CDR1 SEHNR, CDR2 FQNEAQ (reference sequence). CDR3 sequence (DNA): TGTGCCAGCAGCAACCACCCCCTTGGGGACACTGAAGCTTTCTTT. This encodes CASSNHPLGDTEAFF. Full variable domain (remainder filled in from reference TRBV7-9 and TRBJ1-1): DTGVSQNPRHKITKRGQNVTFRCDPISEHNRLYWYRQTLGQGPEFLTYFQNEAQLEKSRLLSDRFSAERPKGSFSTLEIQRTEQGDSAMYLCASSNHPLGDTEAFFGQGTRLTVV.

In the case of this clone: Because the CDR3's place on the DNA is in doubt, the DNA is left out and the CDR3 is given as listed by TCRdb. The J gene is TRBJ2-7, the V gene TRBV5-1; the D call in the table, TRBD2, was not verified against the DNA. The germline V gene has CDR1 SGHRS and CDR2 YFSETQ. With termini counted, the CDR3 has 11 amino acids. The CDR3 loop is CASSFAGGTYF.